What follows are 18 T cell receptor beta chains derived from one specimen sequenced in a study of blood T cell repertoires in COVID-19. Profiling relied on immunoSEQ multiplex PCR, and the TCRdb table lists in-frame clones only, not all of them. The table lists over 150,000 clones, approximately 91% of them singletons. The sequencing sample was made of peripheral blood. The receptors derive from a man aged 18 to 29 with acute or convalescent COVID-19.

The V call is TRBV5-8, the J call TRBJ1-2, with TRBD1 as a possible D gene (6 bases). This CDR3 contains 13 residues. The V end lost 2 bases, the J end lost 4 bases, and 9 bases lay between the germline ends. Looked up from germline, CDR1 is SGHTS and CDR2 is YDEGEE. The CDR3 coding sequence is TGTGCCAGCAGCTTAGGACAGTTCTATGGCTACACCTTC. Translating gives CASSLGQFYGYTF. The variable domain in full, with the rest retrieved from reference TRBV5-8 and TRBJ1-2, is EAGVTQSPTHLIKTRGQQATLRCSPISGHTSVYWYQQALGLGLQFLLWYDEGEERNRGNFPPRFSGRQFPNYSSELNVNALELEDSALYLCASSLGQFYGYTFGSGTRLTVV.

As DNA, the CDR3 is TGTGCCAGCAGCCCGGGGTACAAAAACATTCAGTACTTC. Amino acid sequence: CASSPGYKNIQYF. This chain links TRBV12-3 or TRBV12-4 with TRBJ2-4, with TRBD2 as a possible D gene (5 bases). There are 13 residues in the CDR3. Trimming took 6 bases from V and 3 from J, leaving 9 bases between them.

This clone was seen more than once but under ten times. The genes are TRBV6-5 and TRBJ1-5; the D is unclear. Deletions cut 9 bases from V and 9 bases from J, with 12 bases between. Germline CDR1 and CDR2: MNHEY and SVGAGI. The CDR3 covers 11 residues. CDR3 region: CARTGGAPQHF. The DNA for the CDR3 is TGTGCCAGGACCGGTGGAGCGCCCCAGCATTTT.

This chain links TRBV3-1 (or the pseudogene TRBV3-2) with TRBJ2-5, with TRBD2 identical over 10 bases. Per the germline V gene, CDR1 is LGHDT and CDR2 is YNNKEL (reference sequence). V shed 6 bases, J shed 5 bases, and the junction held 9 bases outside the gene matches. This CDR3 region has 15 residues. CDR3 DNA: TGTGCCAGCAGTCCTAGCGGGAGAGGTTTGGAGACCCAGTACTTC. It codes for CASSPSGRGLETQYF.

V gene TRBV29-1 combines with J gene TRBJ1-5; tentative D call: TRBD1 (6 bases). Per the germline V gene, CDR1 is SQVTM and CDR2 is ANQGSEA. The CDR3 is 13 amino acids. Trimming removed 6 bases at V and 5 bases at J, with 14 bases between. This CDR3 is CSVAGGPDQPQHF. The DNA of the CDR3 is TGCAGCGTCGCCGGGGGGCCAGATCAGCCCCAGCATTTT.

This clone has a single count. The V and J genes are TRBV3-1 (or the pseudogene TRBV3-2) and TRBJ1-6; D gene unclear. The V and J ends lost 3 bases and 7 bases respectively, with 10 bases between them. Germline V gene lookup returns CDR1 LGHDT and CDR2 YNNKEL (reference sequence). The CDR3 runs 14 residues. CDR3 in amino acids: CASSQETVNSPLHF. The DNA of the CDR3 is TGTGCCAGCAGCCAGGAGACCGTGAATTCACCCCTCCACTTT.

The chain joins TRBV19 to TRBJ2-7, with 7 bases fitting TRBD2. Per germline, CDR1 LNHDA and CDR2 SQIVND (reference sequence). V dropped 6 bases and J dropped 3; count of bases not matched to a gene: 11. The CDR3 length is 15 residues. This chain's CDR3 is CASRKLGGENYEQYF. The CDR3 nucleotides read TGTGCCAGTAGAAAACTGGGGGGGGAAAACTACGAGCAGTACTTC.

As DNA, the CDR3 is TGCGCCAGCAGCTTGGCCGGGAGGGAATGGTCACCCCTCCACTTT. The encoded protein is CASSLAGREWSPLHF. The chain carries TRBV5-1 and TRBJ1-6; D is unresolved. Germline-derived CDR1 and CDR2 are SGHRS and YFSETQ. This CDR3 spans 15 amino acids. The V gene lost 0 bases and the J gene lost 10 bases, with 14 bases spanning the gap.

V gene TRBV5-1 combines with J gene TRBJ2-1, with 10 bases identical to TRBD1. In germline, CDR1 is SGHRS, CDR2 YFSETQ. This CDR3 contains 17 residues. Trimming at V came to 0 bases and at J to 4 bases, leaving 7 bases not matched to a gene. This CDR3 reads CASSLEGWTGGYNEQFF. CDR3 nucleotides: TGCGCCAGCAGCTTGGAGGGGTGGACAGGGGGATACAATGAGCAGTTCTTC.

The chain recombines TRBV9 with TRBJ2-2; 9 bases match TRBD2. Germline trimming cut 4 bases from V and 3 bases from J; bases unmatched to any gene: 7. The CDR3 contains 16 residues. Germline CDR1 reads SGDLS; CDR2 reads YYNGEE. The CDR3 DNA follows: TGTGCCAGCAGCTCTGAGCGGGGGGCCGACACCGGGGAGCTGTTTTTT. Translating it yields CASSSERGADTGELFF.

The chain carries TRBV6-4 and TRBJ1-3; TRBD1 matches at 12 bases. V lost 2 bases, J lost 2 bases, and 4 bases stayed unmatched. The germline V gene has CDR1 MRHNA and CDR2 SNTAGT. This CDR3 has 17 residues. The CDR3 nucleotides are TGTGCCAGCAGTGACCCTCGGGACAGGGGGCCTGGAAACACCATATATTTT. Amino acids: CASSDPRDRGPGNTIYF.

The chain recombines TRBV5-4 with TRBJ2-7; TRBD2 agrees at 7 bases. Per germline, CDR1 SGHNT and CDR2 YYREEE (reference sequence). V lost 0 bases and J lost 7; bases outside the gene matches: 13. This CDR3 region has 16 residues. The CDR3 is CASSLGGGSLPGEQYF. As DNA, the CDR3 is TGTGCCAGCAGCTTGGGGGGGGGTTCCCTCCCAGGAGAGCAGTACTTC.

J is TRBJ2-1 and V is TRBV15; TRBD2 matches 8 bases. Germline CDR1 is LNHNV and CDR2 is YYDKDF (reference sequence). The CDR3 covers 16 residues. The ends lost 0 bases at V and 7 bases at J; junction bases unmatched: 8. The CDR3: CATSRDLTSGQNEQFF. CDR3 sequence (DNA): TGTGCCACCAGCAGAGATCTAACTAGCGGACAGAATGAGCAGTTCTTC.

This chain connects TRBV27 to TRBJ2-1; 7 nucleotides match TRBD1. This CDR3 is built from 14 residues. J gave up 2 bases and V 4 bases, and 2 bases lay outside the gene matches. Germline CDR1 is MNHEY and CDR2 is SMNVEV (reference sequence). DNA for the CDR3: TGTGCCAGCAGTTGGACAGGACCCTACAATGAGCAGTTCTTC. Translation gives CASSWTGPYNEQFF.

The J gene is TRBJ2-7, the V gene TRBV19; weak D call: TRBD2 (6 bases). The CDR3 contains 18 residues. Trimming removed 5 bases at V and 3 bases at J, with 26 bases between. Per germline, CDR1 LNHDA and CDR2 SQIVND (reference sequence). CDR3 sequence reads: CASSPPNPRGRIFYEQYF. CDR3 sequence (DNA): TGTGCCAGTAGTCCCCCTAATCCCCGGGGGAGGATATTCTACGAGCAGTACTTC.

The chain has TRBV6-5 and TRBJ2-7, with TRBD2 matching 7 bases. The V gene end was trimmed by 11 bases and the J gene end by 6 bases; junction bases not matched to a gene: 10. The germline V gene encodes CDR1 MNHEY and CDR2 SVGAGI. This CDR3 has 12 residues. For the CDR3, the DNA is TGTGCCTGCGGGGGTACTCGACGCGAGCAGTACTTC. Translating it yields CACGGTRREQYF.

To note about this clone: One junction end disagrees with the germline gene, perhaps due to a read error. The J gene is TRBJ1-2, the V gene TRBV4-1; TRBD1 is a possible D gene (5 bases). Germline loops: CDR1 MGHRA, CDR2 YSYEKL. The CDR3 extends over 16 amino acids. The CDR3 sequence is CASSQDLRDSDYGYTF. CDR3 nucleotides: TGCGCCAGCAGTCAAGACCTCAGGGATAGTGACTATGGCTACACCTTC.

This rearrangement joins TRBV6-1 to TRBJ1-2; no definite D call. The germline CDR1 and CDR2 sequences are MNHNS and SASEGT. The CDR3 length is 17 residues. Trimming removed 2 bases at V and 1 base at J, with 17 bases between. The CDR3 nucleotides read TGTGCCAGCAGTGAAAACGGCAGGTCTTTCAGTAACTATGGCTACACCTTC. This gives the protein CASSENGRSFSNYGYTF.